This T cell receptor (beta chain) appears in the sequencing data of a study of CD8+CD57+ T cells in acquired aplastic anemia. At the level of the study: When averaged, DNA from sorted CD4+ and CD8+ cells came to around 3.4 ug. CD4+ cell libraries from healthy donors averaged about 10.8 million reads.

TCR beta VDJ and CDR3 profiles were obtained from a genomic DNA template. TCRdb re-derived calls from the reads in MiXCR, one entry per CDR3 protein. This sample has some 200,000 distinct CDR3 sequences, with 34% found just once. The CDR3 contains 12 residues. V was shortened by 5 bases and J by 4 bases, with 9 bases between the two germline ends. Germline V lookup: CDR1 SNHLY, CDR2 FYNNEI. This clonotype has a count of ten or more. The sequence came from a human donor in good health, serving as a control. J is TRBJ2-7 and V is TRBV2, with D possibly matching TRBD1 (6 bases). Sequencing was performed on sorted CD4+, CD8+, or CD8+CD57+ T cells (not recorded which) from PBMCs. CDR3 nucleotide sequence: TGTGCCAGCAGTTATACAGGGTACGAGCAGTACTTC. Protein: CASSYTGYEQYF.